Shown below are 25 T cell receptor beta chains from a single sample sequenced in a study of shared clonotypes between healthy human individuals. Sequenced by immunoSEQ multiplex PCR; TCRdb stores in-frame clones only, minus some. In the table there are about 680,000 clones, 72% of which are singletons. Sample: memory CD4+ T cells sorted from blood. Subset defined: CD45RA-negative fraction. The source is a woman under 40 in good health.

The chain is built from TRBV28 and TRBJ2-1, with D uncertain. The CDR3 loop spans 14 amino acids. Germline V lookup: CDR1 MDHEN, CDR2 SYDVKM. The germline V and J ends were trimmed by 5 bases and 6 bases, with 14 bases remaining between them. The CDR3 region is CASSPPGSPNEQFF. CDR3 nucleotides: TGTGCCAGCAGTCCGCCCGGTAGCCCCAATGAGCAGTTCTTC. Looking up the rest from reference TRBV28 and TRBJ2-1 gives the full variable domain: DVKVTQSSRYLVKRTGEKVFLECVQDMDHENMFWYRQDPGLGLRLIYFSYDVKMKEKGDIPEGYSVSREKKERFSLILESASTNQTSMYLCASSPPGSPNEQFFGPGTRLTVL.

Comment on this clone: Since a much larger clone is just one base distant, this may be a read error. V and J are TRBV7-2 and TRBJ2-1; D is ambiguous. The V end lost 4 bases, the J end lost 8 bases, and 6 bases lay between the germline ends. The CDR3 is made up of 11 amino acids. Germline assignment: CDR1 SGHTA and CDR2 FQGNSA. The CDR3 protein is CASSSHHEQFF. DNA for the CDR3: TGTGCCAGCAGCTCCCACCATGAGCAGTTCTTC. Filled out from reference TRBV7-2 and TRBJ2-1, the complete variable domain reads GAGVSQSPSNKVTEKGKDVELRCDPISGHTALYWYRQSLGQGLEFLIYFQGNSAPDKSGLPSDRFSAERTGGSVSTLTIQRTQQEDSAVYLCASSSHHEQFFGPGTRLTVL.

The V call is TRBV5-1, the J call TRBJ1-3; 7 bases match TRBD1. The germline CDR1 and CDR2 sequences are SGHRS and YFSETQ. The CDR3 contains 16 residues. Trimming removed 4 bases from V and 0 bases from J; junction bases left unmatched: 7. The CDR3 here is CASSPTGTTSGNTIYF. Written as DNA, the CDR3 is TGCGCCAGCAGCCCGACAGGGACCACCTCTGGAAACACCATATATTTT. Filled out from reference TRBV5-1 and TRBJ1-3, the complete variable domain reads KAGVTQTPRYLIKTRGQQVTLSCSPISGHRSVSWYQQTPGQGLQFLFEYFSETQRNKGNFPGRFSGRQFSNSRSEMNVSTLELGDSALYLCASSPTGTTSGNTIYFGEGSWLTVV.

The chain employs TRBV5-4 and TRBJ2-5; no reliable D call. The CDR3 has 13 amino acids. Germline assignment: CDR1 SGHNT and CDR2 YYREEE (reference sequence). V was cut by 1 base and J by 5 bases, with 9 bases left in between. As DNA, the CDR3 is TGTGCCAGCAGCTTGCCCCCGGCTGAGACCCAGTACTTC. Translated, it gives CASSLPPAETQYF. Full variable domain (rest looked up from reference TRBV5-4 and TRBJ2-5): ETGVTQSPTHLIKTRGQQVTLRCSSQSGHNTVSWYQQALGQGPQFIFQYYREEENGRGNFPPRFSGLQFPNYSSELNVNALELDDSALYLCASSLPPAETQYFGPGTRLLVL.

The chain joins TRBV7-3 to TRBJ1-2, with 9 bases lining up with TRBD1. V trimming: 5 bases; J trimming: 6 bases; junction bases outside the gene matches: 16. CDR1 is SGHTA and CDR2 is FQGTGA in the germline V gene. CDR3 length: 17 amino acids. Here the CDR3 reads CASSPMTGGRRTDGYTF. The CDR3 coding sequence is TGTGCCAGCAGCCCGATGACAGGGGGGAGGCGGACGGATGGCTACACCTTC.

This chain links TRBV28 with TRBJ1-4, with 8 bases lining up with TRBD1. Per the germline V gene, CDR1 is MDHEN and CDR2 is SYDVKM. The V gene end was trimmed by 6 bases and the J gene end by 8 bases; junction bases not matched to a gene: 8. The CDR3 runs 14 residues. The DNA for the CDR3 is TGTGCCAGCAGCAATGGACAGGGATCGGAAAAACTGTTTTTT. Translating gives CASSNGQGSEKLFF. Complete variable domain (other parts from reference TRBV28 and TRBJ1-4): DVKVTQSSRYLVKRTGEKVFLECVQDMDHENMFWYRQDPGLGLRLIYFSYDVKMKEKGDIPEGYSVSREKKERFSLILESASTNQTSMYLCASSNGQGSEKLFFGSGTQLSVL.

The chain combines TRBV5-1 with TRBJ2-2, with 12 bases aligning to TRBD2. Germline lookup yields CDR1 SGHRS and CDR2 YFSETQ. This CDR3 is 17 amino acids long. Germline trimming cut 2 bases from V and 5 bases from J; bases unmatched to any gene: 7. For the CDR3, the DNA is TGCGCCAGCAGCTTCACGACTAGCGGGAGTGGGACCGGGGAGCTGTTTTTT. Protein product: CASSFTTSGSGTGELFF.

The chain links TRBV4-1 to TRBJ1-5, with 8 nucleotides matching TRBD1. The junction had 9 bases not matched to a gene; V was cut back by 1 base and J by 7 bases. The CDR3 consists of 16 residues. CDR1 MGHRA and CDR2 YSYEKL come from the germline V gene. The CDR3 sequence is CASSQVRQGMEQPQHF. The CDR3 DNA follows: TGCGCCAGCAGCCAAGTGCGACAGGGGATGGAACAGCCCCAGCATTTT.

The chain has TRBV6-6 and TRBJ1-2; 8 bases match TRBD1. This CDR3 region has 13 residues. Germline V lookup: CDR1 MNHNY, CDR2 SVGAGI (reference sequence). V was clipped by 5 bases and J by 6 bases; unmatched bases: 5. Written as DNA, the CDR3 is TGTGCCAGCAGTAGACAGGGGTGGGATGGCTACACCTTC. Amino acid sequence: CASSRQGWDGYTF.

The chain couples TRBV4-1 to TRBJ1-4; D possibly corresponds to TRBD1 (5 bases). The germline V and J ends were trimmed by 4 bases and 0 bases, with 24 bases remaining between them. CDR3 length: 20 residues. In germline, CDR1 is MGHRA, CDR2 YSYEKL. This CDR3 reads CASSPTFPLQGYATNEKLFF. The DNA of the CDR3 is TGCGCCAGCAGCCCTACCTTCCCCTTGCAGGGATATGCAACTAATGAAAAACTGTTTTTT.

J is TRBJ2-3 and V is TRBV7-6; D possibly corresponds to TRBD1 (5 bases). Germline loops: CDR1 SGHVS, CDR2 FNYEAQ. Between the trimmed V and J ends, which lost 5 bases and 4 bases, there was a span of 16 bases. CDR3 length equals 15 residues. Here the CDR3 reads CASSTQGLGSDTQYF. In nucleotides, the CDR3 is TGTGCCAGCAGCACCCAGGGCTTGGGTTCAGATACGCAGTATTTT.

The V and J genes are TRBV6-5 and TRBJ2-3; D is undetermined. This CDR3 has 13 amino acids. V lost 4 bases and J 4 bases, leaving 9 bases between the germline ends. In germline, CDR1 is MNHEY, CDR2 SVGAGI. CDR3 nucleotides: TGTGCCAGCAGTTCTCGGTGGTCAGATACGCAGTATTTT. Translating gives CASSSRWSDTQYF.

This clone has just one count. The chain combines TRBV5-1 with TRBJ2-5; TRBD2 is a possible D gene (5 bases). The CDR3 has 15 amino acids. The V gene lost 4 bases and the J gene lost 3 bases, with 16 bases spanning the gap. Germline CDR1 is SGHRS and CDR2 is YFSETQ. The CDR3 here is CASSDDRGLKETQYF. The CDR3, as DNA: TGCGCCAGCAGCGACGATCGGGGTTTGAAAGAGACCCAGTACTTC. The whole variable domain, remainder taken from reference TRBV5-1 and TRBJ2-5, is KAGVTQTPRYLIKTRGQQVTLSCSPISGHRSVSWYQQTPGQGLQFLFEYFSETQRNKGNFPGRFSGRQFSNSRSEMNVSTLELGDSALYLCASSDDRGLKETQYFGPGTRLLVL.

CDR3 coding DNA: TGTGCCAGCAGCTTAGTACCAGGGGTGGGTACAGATACGCAGTATTTT. Translation: CASSLVPGVGTDTQYF. The chain recombines TRBV7-8 with TRBJ2-3, with D possibly being TRBD1 (6 bases). Per germline, CDR1 SGHVS and CDR2 FQNEAQ. This CDR3 region has 16 residues. Trimming removed 1 base at V and 3 bases at J, with 14 bases between.

The CDR3 reads CASTRQGSAEAFF. The CDR3, as DNA: TGTGCCAGCACCAGACAGGGATCCGCTGAAGCTTTCTTT. This chain uses TRBV6-6 with TRBJ1-1; 7 bases are shared with TRBD1. The germline CDR1 and CDR2 sequences are MNHNY and SVGAGI (reference sequence). The CDR3 spans 13 residues. V dropped 7 bases and J dropped 6; count of bases not matched to a gene: 8.

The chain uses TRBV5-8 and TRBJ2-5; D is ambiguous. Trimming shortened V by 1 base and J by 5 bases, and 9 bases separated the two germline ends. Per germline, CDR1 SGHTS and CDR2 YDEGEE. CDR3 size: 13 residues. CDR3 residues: CASSLSGVETQYF. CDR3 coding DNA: TGTGCCAGCAGCTTGTCAGGAGTGGAGACCCAGTACTTC. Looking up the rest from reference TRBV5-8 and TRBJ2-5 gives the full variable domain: EAGVTQSPTHLIKTRGQQATLRCSPISGHTSVYWYQQALGLGLQFLLWYDEGEERNRGNFPPRFSGRQFPNYSSELNVNALELEDSALYLCASSLSGVETQYFGPGTRLLVL.

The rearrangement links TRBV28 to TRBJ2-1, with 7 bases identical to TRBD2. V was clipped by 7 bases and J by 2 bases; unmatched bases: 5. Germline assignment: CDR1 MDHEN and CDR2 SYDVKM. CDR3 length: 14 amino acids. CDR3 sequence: CASKPSGTYNEQFF. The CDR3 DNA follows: TGTGCCAGCAAGCCTAGCGGCACCTACAATGAGCAGTTCTTC.

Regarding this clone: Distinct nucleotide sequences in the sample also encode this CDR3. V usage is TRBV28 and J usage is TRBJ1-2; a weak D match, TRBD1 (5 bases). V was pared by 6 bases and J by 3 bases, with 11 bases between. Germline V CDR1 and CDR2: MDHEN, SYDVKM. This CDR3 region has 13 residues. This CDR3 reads CASRGTGDYGYTF. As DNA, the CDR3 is TGTGCCAGCAGGGGGACGGGAGACTATGGCTACACCTTC.

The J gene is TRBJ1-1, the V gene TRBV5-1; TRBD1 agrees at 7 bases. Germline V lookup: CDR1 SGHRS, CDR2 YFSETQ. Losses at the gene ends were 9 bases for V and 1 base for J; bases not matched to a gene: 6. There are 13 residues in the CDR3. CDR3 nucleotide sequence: TGCGCCACTGCGACAGGGAGGAACACTGAAGCTTTCTTT. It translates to CATATGRNTEAFF.

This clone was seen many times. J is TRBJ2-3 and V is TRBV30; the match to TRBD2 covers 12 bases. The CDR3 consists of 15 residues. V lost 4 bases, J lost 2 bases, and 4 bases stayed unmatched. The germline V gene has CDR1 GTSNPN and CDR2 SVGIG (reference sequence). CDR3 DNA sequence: TGTGCCTGGAAGGGACTAGCGGGTTTCACAGATACGCAGTATTTT. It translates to CAWKGLAGFTDTQYF.

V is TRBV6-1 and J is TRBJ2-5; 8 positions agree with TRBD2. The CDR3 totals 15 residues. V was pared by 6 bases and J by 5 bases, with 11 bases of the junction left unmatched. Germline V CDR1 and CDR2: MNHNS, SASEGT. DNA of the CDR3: TGTGCCAGCAGCATTGCGGGAGGCTCCGGGGAGACCCAGTACTTC. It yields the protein CASSIAGGSGETQYF.

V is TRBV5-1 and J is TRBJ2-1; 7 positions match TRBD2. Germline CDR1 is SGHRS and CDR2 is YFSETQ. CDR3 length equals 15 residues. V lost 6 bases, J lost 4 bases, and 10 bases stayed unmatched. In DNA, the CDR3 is TGCGCCAGCAAGGACTGGCCAGCGGGGTACAATGAGCAGTTCTTC. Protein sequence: CASKDWPAGYNEQFF.

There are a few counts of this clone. DNA of the CDR3: TGTGCCAGCAGCTTAAATAGCGGGAGGGCCCAGGGGGAGCTGTTTTTT. It is translated as CASSLNSGRAQGELFF. The chain employs TRBV7-2 and TRBJ2-2, with 11 bases matching TRBD2. V lost 2 bases to trimming and J lost 8 bases; unmatched junction nucleotides: 7. Germline assignment: CDR1 SGHTA and CDR2 FQGNSA. The CDR3 length is 16 residues.

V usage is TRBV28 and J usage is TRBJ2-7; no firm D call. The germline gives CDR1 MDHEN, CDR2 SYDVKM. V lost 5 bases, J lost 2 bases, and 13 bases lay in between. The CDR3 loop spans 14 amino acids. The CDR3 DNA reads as TGTGCCAGCAGTCTCCCCCATTACACCTACGAGCAGTACTTC. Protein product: CASSLPHYTYEQYF.

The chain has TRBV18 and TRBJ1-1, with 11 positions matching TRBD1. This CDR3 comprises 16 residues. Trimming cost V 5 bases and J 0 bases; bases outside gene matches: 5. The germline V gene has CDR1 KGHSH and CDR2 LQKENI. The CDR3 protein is CASSSGQGALNTEAFF. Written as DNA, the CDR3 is TGTGCCAGCTCATCCGGACAGGGGGCTTTGAACACTGAAGCTTTCTTT.